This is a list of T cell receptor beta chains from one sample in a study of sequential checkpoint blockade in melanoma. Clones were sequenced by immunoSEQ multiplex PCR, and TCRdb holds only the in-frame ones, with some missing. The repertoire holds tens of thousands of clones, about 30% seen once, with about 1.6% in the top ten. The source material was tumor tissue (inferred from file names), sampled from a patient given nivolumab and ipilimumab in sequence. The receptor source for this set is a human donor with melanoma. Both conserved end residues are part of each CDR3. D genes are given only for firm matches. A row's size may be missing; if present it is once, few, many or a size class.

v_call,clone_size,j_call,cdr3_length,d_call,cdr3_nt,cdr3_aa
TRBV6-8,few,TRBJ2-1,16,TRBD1,TGTGCCAGCAGCTGGCGCGGGACAGGGTTCTACAATGAGCAGTTCTTC,CASSWRGTGFYNEQFF
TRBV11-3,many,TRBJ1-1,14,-,TGTGCCAGCACCTTATGGGCGGTGAACACTGAAGCTTTCTTT,CASTLWAVNTEAFF
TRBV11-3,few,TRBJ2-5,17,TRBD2,TGTGCCAGCAGCACCCACCCGCGGGGGGGCCATCAAGAGACCCAGTACTTC,CASSTHPRGGHQETQYF
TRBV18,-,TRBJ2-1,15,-,TGTGCCAGCTCAACAGCGGGGACAGTGTACAATGAGCAGTTCTTC,CASSTAGTVYNEQFF
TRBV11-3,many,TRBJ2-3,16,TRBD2,TGTGCCAGCAGCCTAAAGGGTGCGGGGGGCACAGATACGCAGTATTTT,CASSLKGAGGTDTQYF
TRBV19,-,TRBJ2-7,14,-,TGTGCCAGTAGTAACCCTACCCTCACCTACGAGCAGTACTTC,CASSNPTLTYEQYF
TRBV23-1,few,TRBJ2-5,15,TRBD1,TGCGCCAGCAGCCCTCGACAGGGTTCGAAAGAGACCCAGTACTTC,CASSPRQGSKETQYF
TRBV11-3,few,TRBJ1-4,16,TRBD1,TGTGCCAGCAGCCAGGACAGGGCTTGGACTAATGAAAAACTGTTTTTT,CASSQDRAWTNEKLFF
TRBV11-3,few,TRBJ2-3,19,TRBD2,TGTGCCAGCAGCCGCGGGACTAGCGGGGATCAATTTACCTTAGATACGCAGTATTTT,CASSRGTSGDQFTLDTQYF
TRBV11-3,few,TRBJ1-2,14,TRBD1,TGTGCCAGCAGCTCGCCGGGACAGGGGTTGTTGCACACCTTC,CASSSPGQGLLHTF
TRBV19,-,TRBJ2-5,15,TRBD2,TGTGCCAGTAGTATAGGCGGGGGGCGATCAGAGACCCAGTACTTC,CASSIGGGRSETQYF
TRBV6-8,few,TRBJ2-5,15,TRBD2,TGTGCCAGCAACATCGGGCGGGAGGGTGGAGAGACCCAGTACTTC,CASNIGREGGETQYF
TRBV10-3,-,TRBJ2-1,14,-,TGTGCCATCAGTGAGTCGAAGGGGATGGGTGAGCAGTTCTTC,CAISESKGMGEQFF
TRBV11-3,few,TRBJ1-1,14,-,TGTGCCAGCAGCTTCTCAGGGGACAACACTGAAGCTTTCTTT,CASSFSGDNTEAFF
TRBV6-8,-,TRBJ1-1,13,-,TGTGCCAGCAGTTCGAGGAGGAACACTGAAGCTTTCTTT,CASSSRRNTEAFF
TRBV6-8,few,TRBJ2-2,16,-,TGTGCCAGCAGTTACGGGTCGGGGGTGAACACCGGGGAGCTGTTTTTT,CASSYGSGVNTGELFF
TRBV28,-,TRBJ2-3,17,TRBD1,TGTGCCAGCAGTTCGATAATGGGACAGAAATACACAGATACGCAGTATTTT,CASSSIMGQKYTDTQYF
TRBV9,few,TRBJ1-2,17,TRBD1,TGTGCCAGCAGCCCTCGGACAGGGGGCTCTTCCAGTGATGGCTACACCTTC,CASSPRTGGSSSDGYTF
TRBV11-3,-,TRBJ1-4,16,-,TGTGCCAGCAGAAACAGGGATGTTGAGACTAATGAAAAACTGTTTTTT,CASRNRDVETNEKLFF
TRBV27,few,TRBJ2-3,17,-,TGTGCCAGCAGTTTAGATTTCAAACCGGGAGCGGTAGATACGCAGTATTTT,CASSLDFKPGAVDTQYF
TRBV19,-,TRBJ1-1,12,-,TGTGCCAGTAGTATGGGAGCGGCTGAAGCTTTCTTT,CASSMGAAEAFF
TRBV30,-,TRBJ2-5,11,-,TGTGCCTGGGGGCGGAAAGAGACCCAGTACTTC,CAWGRKETQYF
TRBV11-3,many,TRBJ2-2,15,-,TGTGCCAGCAGCTTGGGGGGATCCTTCACCGGGGAGCTGTTTTTT,CASSLGGSFTGELFF
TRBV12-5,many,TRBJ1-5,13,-,TGTGCCAGCAATTCGGGGTGGAATCAGCCCCAGCATTTT,CASNSGWNQPQHF
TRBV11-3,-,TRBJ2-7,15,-,TGTGCCAGCAGCTTGACGTCGGGTGCGGCCTACGAGCAGTACTTC,CASSLTSGAAYEQYF
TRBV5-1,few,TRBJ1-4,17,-,TGCGCCAGCAGCTTGAGCCCTACAGGGTCAACTAATGAAAAACTGTTTTTT,CASSLSPTGSTNEKLFF
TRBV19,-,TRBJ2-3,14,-,TGTGCCAGTAGTATAGTCGGGGCCCAAGCTACGCAGTATTTT,CASSIVGAQATQYF
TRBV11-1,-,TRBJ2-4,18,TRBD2,TGTGCCAGCAGCTTAATGACTAGCGGGGGTCTAGCCAAAAACATTCAGTACTTC,CASSLMTSGGLAKNIQYF
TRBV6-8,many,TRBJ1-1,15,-,TGTGCCAGCAGTTATAACTCAGGTGGACAGACTGAAGCTTTCTTT,CASSYNSGGQTEAFF
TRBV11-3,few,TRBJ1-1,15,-,TGTGCCAGCAGCCCACAGGGAGGGGTTAGGACTGAAGCTTTCTTT,CASSPQGGVRTEAFF
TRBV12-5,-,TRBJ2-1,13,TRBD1,TGTGCCAGCGGGACAGGGCTAAACAATGAGCAGTTCTTC,CASGTGLNNEQFF
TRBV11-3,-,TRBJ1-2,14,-,TGTGCCAGCAGCTCCCTCGGTACAGGGTTTGGCTACACCTTC,CASSSLGTGFGYTF
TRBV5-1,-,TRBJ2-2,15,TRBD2,TGCGCCAGCAGCTACCGACTAGCGGGAGGCGGGGAGCTGTTTTTT,CASSYRLAGGGELFF
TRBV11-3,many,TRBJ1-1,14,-,TGTGCCAGCAGTTCGACGGAGGGGGACCATGAAGCTTTCTTT,CASSSTEGDHEAFF
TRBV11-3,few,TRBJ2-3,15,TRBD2,TGTGCCAGCAGCTTGCCTAGCGGGGTAGTGGATACGCAGTATTTT,CASSLPSGVVDTQYF
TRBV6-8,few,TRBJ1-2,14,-,TGTGCCAGCAGTTATGATAGGTTAAACTATGGCTACACCTTC,CASSYDRLNYGYTF
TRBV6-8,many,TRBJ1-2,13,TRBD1,TGTGCCATCAGAGACGGGACAGGGCATGGCTACACCTTC,CAIRDGTGHGYTF
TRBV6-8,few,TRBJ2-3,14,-,TGTGCCAGCAGATCCGTGACTAGCACAGATACGCAGTATTTT,CASRSVTSTDTQYF
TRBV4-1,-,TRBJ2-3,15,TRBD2,TGCGCCAGCAGACCTAGCGGGAGAAACACAGATACGCAGTATTTT,CASRPSGRNTDTQYF
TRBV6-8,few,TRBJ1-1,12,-,TGTGCCAGCAGTTACGGGGGTAGGGTAGCTTTCTTT,CASSYGGRVAFF
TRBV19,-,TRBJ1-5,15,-,TGTGCCAGTAAGGAGGGAGGGATGTATAATCAGCCCCAGCATTTT,CASKEGGMYNQPQHF
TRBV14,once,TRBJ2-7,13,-,TGTGCCAGCAGCCACCGGCAAGTCTACGAGCAGTACTTC,CASSHRQVYEQYF
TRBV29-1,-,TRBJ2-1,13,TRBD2,TGCAGCGTAGGGACTAGCGGACACAATGAGCAGTTCTTC,CSVGTSGHNEQFF
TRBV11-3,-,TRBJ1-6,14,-,TGTGCCAGCAGCCTCCCAGGACTCGGTTCTCTCCTCCACTTT,CASSLPGLGSLLHF
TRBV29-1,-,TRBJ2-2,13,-,TGCAGCGTTGATGCGCAGATGACCGGGGAGCTGTTTTTT,CSVDAQMTGELFF
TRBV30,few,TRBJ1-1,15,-,TGTGCCTGGAGCCGGGCCGCTCCAATGAACACTGAAGCTTTCTTT,CAWSRAAPMNTEAFF
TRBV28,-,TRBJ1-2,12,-,TGTGCCAGCAGTTTGGTTAACTATGGCTACACCTTC,CASSLVNYGYTF
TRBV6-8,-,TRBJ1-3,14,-,TGTGCCAGCAGTTACTCGGGACCAGGAAACACCATATATTTT,CASSYSGPGNTIYF
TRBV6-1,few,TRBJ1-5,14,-,TGTGCCAGCAGTGAAGGAGGTAGCAATCAGCCCCAGCATTTT,CASSEGGSNQPQHF
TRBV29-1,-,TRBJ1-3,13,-,TGCAGCGTTCAGCGGCTCTCTGGAAACACCATATATTTT,CSVQRLSGNTIYF
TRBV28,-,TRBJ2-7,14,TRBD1,TGTGCCTATTCGTTAAAACAGGGGGAAGGGGAGCAGTACTTC,CAYSLKQGEGEQYF
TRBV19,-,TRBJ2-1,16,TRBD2,TGTGCCAGTAAAACGACTAGCGGGGAGGGCTACAATGAGCAGTTCTTC,CASKTTSGEGYNEQFF
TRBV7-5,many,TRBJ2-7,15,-,TGTGCCAGCAGCTTGGCCGTCGGGGGAGCCTACGAGCAGTACTTC,CASSLAVGGAYEQYF
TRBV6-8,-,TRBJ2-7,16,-,TGTGCCAGCAGTCCAAATACCGGGACTGGTTCCTACGAGCAGTACTTC,CASSPNTGTGSYEQYF
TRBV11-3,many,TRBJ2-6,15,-,TGTGCCAGCAGCTTACAAAGCTCTGGGGCCAACGTCCTGACTTTC,CASSLQSSGANVLTF
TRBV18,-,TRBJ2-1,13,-,TGTGCCAGCGGGGCGGCGCCCAACAATGAGCAGTTCTTC,CASGAAPNNEQFF
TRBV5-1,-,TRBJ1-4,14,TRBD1,TGCGCCAGCAGCTTGGGACAGGGTGGGGAAAAACTGTTTTTT,CASSLGQGGEKLFF
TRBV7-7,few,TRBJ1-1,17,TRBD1,TGTGCCAGCAGTTCCGCCCGGACAGGGGTGTGGGGGACTGAAGCTTTCTTT,CASSSARTGVWGTEAFF
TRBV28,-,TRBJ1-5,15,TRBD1,TGTGCCAGCAGCTCCGGGACAGGGGTGGGTCAGCCCCAGCATTTT,CASSSGTGVGQPQHF